The next 19 T cell receptor beta chains were all read from a single sample in a study of CD4 and CD8 cells across lung adenocarcinoma regions. TCRdb called the PCR reads again in MiXCR, with one record for every CDR3 protein. The sample lists about 19,000 distinct CDR3 sequences; about 50% were seen once. Sequenced input: CD8+ T cells from the margin of a lung tumor. These receptors were taken from a male donor with lung adenocarcinoma. The CD4 and CD8 labels of this study may be unreliable.

As concerns this clonotype: Germline is not matched at one junction end, which may reflect a read error. The gene calls are TRBV6-1 and TRBJ2-1, with TRBD2 matching 10 bases. CDR1 is MNHNS, CDR2 SASEGT, per germline. The CDR3 has 15 amino acids. The CDR3 nucleotides are TGTGCCAGCACCCTAAGCGGGAGGGGAACTAATGCGCAGTACTTT. This sequence encodes CASTLSGRGTNAQYF.

Remarks on this clonotype: At one end the junction does not follow the germline gene, possibly because of a read error. CDR3 DNA: TGTGCCAGCAGCGAAGGAGGAGGGTCGGGTGGGACCCAGTACTTC. It specifies CASSEGGGSGGTQYF. V gene TRBV6-1 combines with J gene TRBJ2-5; D might be TRBD2 (6 bases). Germline V gene data show CDR1 as MNHNS and CDR2 as SASEGT. This CDR3 contains 15 residues.

In its sample, this clonotype was seen many times. This chain links TRBV4-1 with TRBJ2-2; TRBD1 agrees at 7 bases. The germline CDR1 and CDR2 sequences are MGHRA and YSYEKL. The CDR3 loop spans 16 amino acids. J gave up 6 bases and V 2 bases, and 9 bases lay outside the gene matches. The CDR3 bases are TGCGCCAGCAGCCAATACGACAGGGCAAGGGCCGGGGAGCTGTTTTTT. Its protein product is CASSQYDRARAGELFF.

The chain carries TRBV25-1 and TRBJ2-7; TRBD2 matches 11 bases. The V segment lost 2 bases and the J segment 7 bases; nucleotides outside the gene matches: 7. This CDR3 contains 15 residues. The germline V gene has CDR1 MGHDK and CDR2 SYGVNS. In nucleotides, the CDR3 is TGTGCCAGCAGTGAACGGGGACTAGCGGCGGGTGAGCAGTACTTC. It yields the protein CASSERGLAAGEQYF.

This clonotype was detected many times. The chain has TRBV6-5 and TRBJ2-1; 9 nucleotides match TRBD2. CDR1 and CDR2 (germline): MNHEY, SVGAGI. V was pared by 2 bases and J by 2 bases, with 1 base of the junction left unmatched. CDR3 length: 15 residues. The CDR3 DNA follows: TGTGCCAGCAGTTACCGGACTAGCGCCTACAATGAGCAGTTCTTC. The encoded protein is CASSYRTSAYNEQFF.

The chain combines TRBV6-5 with TRBJ2-1, with 13 bases matching TRBD2. The DNA end favors TRBJ2-5, so the J call may be wrong. The CDR3 is made up of 17 amino acids. The V gene's germline CDR1 is MNHEY and CDR2 SVGAGI. The CDR3 nucleotides read TGTGCCAGCAGTTCCGCCTCGGGACTAGCGGGGAGGAAGACCCAGTACTTC. It is translated as CASSSASGLAGRKTQYF.

This rearrangement joins TRBV6-1 to TRBJ2-5; a weak D match, TRBD2 (7 bases). Trimming shortened V by 11 bases and J by 5 bases, and 27 bases separated the two germline ends. The germline gives CDR1 MNHNS, CDR2 SASEGT. CDR3 size: 16 residues. The CDR3: CACAGAGGRDRETQYF. As DNA, the CDR3 is TGTGCCTGCGCGGGGGCCGGGGGCCGGGACCGGGAGACCCAGTACTTC.

There are many counts of this clonotype. This may arise from a read error, as a much more abundant clone is one base away. The chain uses TRBV7-2 and TRBJ2-5; tentative D call: TRBD1 (6 bases). The V gene lost 5 bases and the J gene lost 11 bases, with 30 bases spanning the gap. CDR3 size: 17 residues. The germline V gene has CDR1 SGHTA and CDR2 FQGNSA. The CDR3 bases are TGTGCCAGCAGCAACCGACAGGCCATCACAAGTACGGATGAGCAGTACTTC. This encodes CASSNRQAITSTDEQYF.

In regard to this clonotype: Germline is not matched at one junction end, which may reflect a read error. The rearrangement links TRBV6-1 to TRBJ2-3; the D gene is possibly TRBD2 (6 bases). The CDR3 runs to 15 residues. The germline V gene encodes CDR1 MNHNS and CDR2 SASEGT. The CDR3 nucleotides read TGTGCCAGGGCCAAAGTGGGCCTAGCGCAAGATACCCAGTACTTT. Translation gives CARAKVGLAQDTQYF.

This clonotype was recorded at least ten times. The J gene is TRBJ2-1, the V gene TRBV12-3 or TRBV12-4; 7 bases are a match to TRBD1. The CDR3 sequence is 13 residues long. After removal of 6 bases from V and 10 bases from J, the junction contained 9 bases not matched to a gene. CDR3 in amino acids: CASSPGQVYEQFF. CDR3 DNA: TGTGCCAGCAGCCCCGGACAGGTCTACGAGCAGTTCTTC.

The chain couples TRBV9 to TRBJ1-3; no firm D call. V gave up 2 bases and J gave up 2 bases, with 11 bases separating them. The germline V gene encodes CDR1 SGDLS and CDR2 YYNGEE. This CDR3 comprises 15 residues. The CDR3 sequence is CASSVEVVPGNTIYF. CDR3 DNA: TGTGCCAGCAGCGTGGAGGTAGTGCCTGGAAACACCATATATTTT.

Only a few counts were recorded for this clonotype. CDR3 protein: CASSPQRLAGGGVTDTQYF. In nucleotides, the CDR3 is TGTGCCAGCAGTCCCCAGAGGCTAGCGGGAGGGGGTGTGACAGATACGCAGTATTTT. The chain is built from TRBV6-1 and TRBJ2-3; TRBD2 agrees at 12 bases. Trimming at V came to 5 bases and at J to 3 bases, leaving 15 bases not matched to a gene. Germline CDR1 reads MNHNS; CDR2 reads SASEGT. The CDR3 consists of 19 residues.

The chain has TRBV27 and TRBJ2-1; TRBD1 matches at 12 bases. TRBJ2-5 matches the DNA end more closely, so the J call is doubtful. The length of the CDR3 is 15 residues. Germline assignment: CDR1 MNHEY and CDR2 SMNVEV (reference sequence). In nucleotides, the CDR3 is TGTGCCAGCAGTAGGGGGACAGGGGGCCGGGAGACCCAGTACTTC. It is translated as CASSRGTGGRETQYF.

The CDR3 loop is CASSLEPKNIQYF. CDR3 in DNA: TGTGCCAGCAGCTTAGAACCAAAAAACATTCAGTACTTC. The chain combines TRBV11-2 with TRBJ2-4, with D hard to call. Germline CDR1 reads SGHAT; CDR2 reads FQNNGV. V lost 0 bases and J 4 bases, leaving 4 bases between the germline ends. The CDR3 runs 13 residues.

The rearrangement uses TRBV6-1 and TRBJ2-1, with unresolved D. Near its end, the DNA agrees better with TRBJ2-5, so the J call may be wrong. The CDR3 contains 11 residues. CDR1 and CDR2 (germline): MNHNS, SASEGT. The CDR3 is CASIQGETQYF. The CDR3, as DNA: TGTGCCAGCATCCAAGGGGAGACCCAGTACTTC.

The chain employs TRBV12-3 or TRBV12-4 and TRBJ2-1; a weak D match, TRBD1 (5 bases). This CDR3 is 13 amino acids long. The V and J ends lost 0 bases and 10 bases respectively, with 10 bases between them. This CDR3 reads CASSLAQGSEQFF. In nucleotides, the CDR3 is TGTGCCAGCAGTTTAGCCCAGGGTAGCGAGCAGTTCTTC.

The table lists this clonotype with many counts. The chain has TRBV6-1 and TRBJ1-1, with no clear D. The V gene lost 2 bases and the J gene lost 1 base, with 8 bases spanning the gap. CDR1 and CDR2 (germline): MNHNS, SASEGT. The CDR3 covers 14 residues. The CDR3 nucleotides are TGTGCCAGCAGTGAAAAGGGTAGGAACACTGAAGCTTTCTTT. It specifies CASSEKGRNTEAFF.

The V gene is TRBV3-1, the J gene TRBJ2-7, with a possible D match to TRBD2 (6 bases). Per the germline V gene, CDR1 is LGHDT and CDR2 is YNNKEL (reference sequence). The germline V and J ends were trimmed by 0 bases and 7 bases, with 16 bases remaining between them. CDR3 size: 15 residues. CDR3 residues: CASSQDPAGAGEQYF. The CDR3, as DNA: TGTGCCAGCAGCCAAGATCCCGCGGGTGCGGGGGAGCAGTACTTC.

V is TRBV6-1 and J is TRBJ2-3; TRBD2 is a possible D gene (6 bases). Germline V lookup: CDR1 MNHNS, CDR2 SASEGT. CDR3 length equals 14 residues. V dropped 2 bases and J dropped 5 bases, with 11 bases sitting between them. CDR3 protein: CASSELRDVDTQYF. CDR3 bases: TGTGCCAGCAGTGAATTGCGGGATGTAGATACGCAGTATTTT.